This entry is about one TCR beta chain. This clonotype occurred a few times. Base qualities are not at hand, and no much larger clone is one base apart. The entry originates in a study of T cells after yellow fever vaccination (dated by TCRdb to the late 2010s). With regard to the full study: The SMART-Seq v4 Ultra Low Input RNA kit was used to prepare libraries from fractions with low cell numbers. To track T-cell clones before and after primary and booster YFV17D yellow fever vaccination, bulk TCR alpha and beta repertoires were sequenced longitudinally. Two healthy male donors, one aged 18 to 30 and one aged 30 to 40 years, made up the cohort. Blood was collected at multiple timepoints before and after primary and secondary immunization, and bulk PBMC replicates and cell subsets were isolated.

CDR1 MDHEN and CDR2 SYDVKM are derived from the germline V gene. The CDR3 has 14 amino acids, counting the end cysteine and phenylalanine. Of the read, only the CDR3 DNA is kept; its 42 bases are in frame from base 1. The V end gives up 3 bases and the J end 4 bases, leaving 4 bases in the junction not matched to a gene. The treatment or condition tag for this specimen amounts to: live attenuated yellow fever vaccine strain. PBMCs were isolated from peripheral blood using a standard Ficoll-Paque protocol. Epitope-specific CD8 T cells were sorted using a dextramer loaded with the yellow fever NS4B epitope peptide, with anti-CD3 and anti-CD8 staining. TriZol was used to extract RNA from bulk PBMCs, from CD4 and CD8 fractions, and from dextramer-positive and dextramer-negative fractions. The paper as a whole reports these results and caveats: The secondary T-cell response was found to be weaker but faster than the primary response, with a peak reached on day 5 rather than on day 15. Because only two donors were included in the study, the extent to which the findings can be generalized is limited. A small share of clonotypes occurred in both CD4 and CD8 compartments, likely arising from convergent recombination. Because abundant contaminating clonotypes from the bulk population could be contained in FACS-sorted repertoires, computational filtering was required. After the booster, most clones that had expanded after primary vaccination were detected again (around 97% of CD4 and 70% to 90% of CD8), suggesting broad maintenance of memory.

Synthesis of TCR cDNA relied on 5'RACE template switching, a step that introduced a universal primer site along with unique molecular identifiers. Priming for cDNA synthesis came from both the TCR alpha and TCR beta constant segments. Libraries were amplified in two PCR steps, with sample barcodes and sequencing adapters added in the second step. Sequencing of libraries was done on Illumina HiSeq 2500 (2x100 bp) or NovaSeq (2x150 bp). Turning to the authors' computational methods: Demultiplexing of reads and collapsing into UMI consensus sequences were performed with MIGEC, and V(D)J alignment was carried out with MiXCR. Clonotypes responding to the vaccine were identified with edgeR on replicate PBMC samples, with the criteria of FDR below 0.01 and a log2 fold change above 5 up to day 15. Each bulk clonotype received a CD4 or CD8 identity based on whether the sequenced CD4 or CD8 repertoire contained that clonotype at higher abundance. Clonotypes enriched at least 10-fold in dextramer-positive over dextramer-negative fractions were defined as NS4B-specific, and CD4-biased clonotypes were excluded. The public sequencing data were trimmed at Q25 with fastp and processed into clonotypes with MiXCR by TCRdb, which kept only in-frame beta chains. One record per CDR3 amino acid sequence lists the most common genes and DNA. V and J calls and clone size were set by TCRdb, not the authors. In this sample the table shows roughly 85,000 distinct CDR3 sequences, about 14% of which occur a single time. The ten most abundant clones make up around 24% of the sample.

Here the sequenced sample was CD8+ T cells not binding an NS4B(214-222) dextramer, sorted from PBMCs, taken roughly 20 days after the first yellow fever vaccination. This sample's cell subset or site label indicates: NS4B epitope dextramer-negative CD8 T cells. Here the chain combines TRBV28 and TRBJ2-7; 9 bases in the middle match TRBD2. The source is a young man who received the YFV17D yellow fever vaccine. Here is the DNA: TGTGCCAGCAGTTTTGGCGGGGGGGGGTACGAGCAGTACTTC. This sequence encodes CASSFGGGGYEQYF. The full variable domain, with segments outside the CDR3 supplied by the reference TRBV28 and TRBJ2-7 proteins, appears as DVKVTQSSRYLVKRTGEKVFLECVQDMDHENMFWYRQDPGLGLRLIYFSYDVKMKEKGDIPEGYSVSREKKERFSLILESASTNQTSMYLCASSFGGGGYEQYFGPGTRLTVT.